This T cell receptor (beta chain) was found in a study of blood T cell repertoires in COVID-19. Study-wide context: Samples representing acute and convalescent COVID-19 were sourced from the United States, Italy and Spain. T cells, B-cell-depleted T cells, or PBMCs supplied cDNA or gDNA.

Profiled with immunoSEQ multiplex PCR; TCRdb holds only in-frame clones, not every one. This sample has roughly 250,000 clones, with approximately 80% found just once. The CDR3 sequence is 16 residues long. CDR1 is SEHNR and CDR2 is FQNEAQ in the germline V gene (reference sequence). V was clipped by 1 base and J by 3 bases; unmatched bases: 2. The chain links TRBV7-9 to TRBJ2-6, with TRBD1 matching 8 bases. This clonotype was sampled from a woman aged 45-60 years with acute or convalescent COVID-19. Sequenced input: peripheral blood. The CDR3 bases are TGTGCCAGCAGCTTAGGTGGGACAGGTGGGGCCAACGTCCTGACTTTC. Its translation: CASSLGGTGGANVLTF.